These 32 T cell receptor delta chains were all obtained from the same sample, sequenced in a study of gamma-delta T cells after stem cell transplantation (dated by TCRdb to about 2016). The protocol used for the library was RT-PCR. Reads for this sample came from an Illumina MiSeq. TCRdb recomputed clones from the public reads with CATT; identical DNA rows were then combined. The sample table shows over a thousand delta-chain clones, and approximately 2.9% are seen once. The ten top clones hold over 30% of the sample. The sample was gamma-delta T cells. The receptors here all came from a human donor. It is not recorded whose cells these are; they may come from a transplant donor.

Remarks on this clone: This is likely an artifact of a read error, given a far larger clone one base away. The same CDR3 is also encoded by other DNA sequences in this sample. This chain joins TRDV2 and TRDJ1; 11 nucleotides match TRDD3. Germline CDR1 and CDR2: GEAIGNYY and EKD. After removal of 7 bases from V and 4 bases from J, the junction contained 19 bases not matched to a gene. The CDR3 is made up of 18 amino acids. This CDR3 is CACDALLGDKILVDKLIF. The CDR3 DNA reads as TGTGCCTGCGACGCCTTACTGGGGGATAAGATCCTTGTCGATAAACTCATCTTT.

This clone was detected a few times. The translation of this DNA and the TCRdb protein of a much larger clone differ at residue 5, probably owing to a read error; the protein shown here is translated from the DNA. The genes are TRDV2 and TRDJ1, with D tentatively TRDD3 (6 bases). CDR1 is GEAIGNYY, CDR2 EKD, per germline. This CDR3 spans 15 amino acids. The germline V and J ends were trimmed by 3 bases and 9 bases, with 22 bases remaining between them. The CDR3 region has the DNA TGTGCCTGTGACCCCTTGGGGACCCTACCTGGGGAACTCATCTTT. It codes for CACDPLGTLPGELIF.

About this clone: This likely traces to a read error, being one base from a far larger clone. This sample also contains other DNA sequences that code for the same CDR3. This chain joins TRDV2 and TRDJ1; a weak D match, TRDD3 (5 bases). CDR3 length: 15 amino acids. Germline values: CDR1 GEAIGNYY, CDR2 EKD. Trimming removed 0 bases at V and 0 bases at J, with 10 bases between. This CDR3 reads CACDTLGVNTDKLIF. The CDR3 DNA sequence: TGTGCCTGTGACACCCTGGGAGTTAACACCGATAAACTCATCTTT.

Details on this clone: Translating this DNA gives a protein that differs at residue 14 from the TCRdb one, which belongs to a much larger clone; a read error is likely, and the protein shown is this translation. The chain is built from TRDV2 and TRDJ1; 13 bases line up with TRDD3. This CDR3 comprises 17 residues. Per germline, CDR1 GEAIGNYY and CDR2 EKD. The CDR3 region has the DNA TGTGCCTGTGACACCCTACTGGGGGATACGGACACCGATGAACTCATCTTT. Amino acids: CACDTLLGDTDTDELIF.

This clone was observed a few times. The protein in TCRdb stems from a much larger clone and differs at residue 7 from this DNA's translation, likely a read error; here the protein is translated from the DNA. The chain uses TRDV2 and TRDJ1, with no clear D. The germline V and J ends were trimmed by 0 bases and 1 base, with 11 bases remaining between them. The CDR3 sequence is 15 residues long. Per the germline V gene, CDR1 is GEAIGNYY and CDR2 is EKD. CDR3 in DNA: TGTGCCTGTGACACCGTCAATTTGTCCACCGATAAACTCATCTTT. Amino acid sequence: CACDTVNLSTDKLIF.

Points on this clone: This sequence is one base from a far larger clone and is likely a read error. The chain combines TRDV2 with TRDJ1; 12 nucleotides agree with TRDD3. This CDR3 comprises 14 residues. Germline lookup yields CDR1 GEAIGNYY and CDR2 EKD. V lost 1 base and J lost 7; bases outside the gene matches: 3. CDR3 region: CACDTLGDTLKLIF. DNA of the CDR3: TGTGCCTGTGACACTCTGGGGGATACGCTTAAACTCATCTTT.

This clone was counted between two and nine times. The TCRdb protein comes from a much larger clone and disagrees with this DNA's translation at residue 5, likely due to a read error; the protein given here is derived from the DNA. V and J are TRDV2 and TRDJ3; D is unclear. The CDR3 loop spans 17 amino acids. V lost 2 bases and J 3 bases, leaving 13 bases between the germline ends. Germline V gives CDR1 GEAIGNYY, CDR2 EKD. DNA of the CDR3: TGTGCCTGTGACATCCCCGAGGAAGACTGGGACACCCGACAGATGTTTTTC. Protein product: CACDIPEEDWDTRQMFF.

As for this clone: The mismatch at residue 11 between this DNA's translation and the TCRdb protein of a much larger clone likely reflects a read error; the protein shown is translated from the DNA. The V gene is TRDV2, the J gene TRDJ1; possibly TRDD3 for D (6 bases). The CDR3 has 17 amino acids. Germline V gives CDR1 GEAIGNYY, CDR2 EKD. The V and J ends lost 0 bases and 1 base respectively, with 17 bases between them. CDR3 protein: CACDTVGGPMCTDKLIF. CDR3 bases: TGTGCCTGTGACACCGTCGGGGGACCTATGTGCACCGATAAACTCATCTTT.

Concerning this clone itself: A far larger clone is a single base away, which makes a read error likely. V and J are TRDV2 and TRDJ1, with 12 bases identical to TRDD3. Germline V gene sequence: CDR1 GEAIGNYY, CDR2 EKD. Unmatched junction bases numbered 23, after V lost 3 bases and J lost 4 bases. CDR3 size: 21 residues. The CDR3 coding sequence is TGTGCCTGTGACGCCGTTGGGGGAGGCTGGGGGATACGGTCGGAGAACGATAAACTCATCTTT. Translation gives CACDAVGGGWGIRSENDKLIF.

To note about this clone: TCRdb's listed protein matches a much larger clone and diverges from this DNA's translation at residue 12, likely through a read error; the protein shown comes from the DNA. J is TRDJ1 and V is TRDV2, with 9 bases lining up with TRDD3. The CDR3 totals 19 residues. Germline V gene data show CDR1 as GEAIGNYY and CDR2 as EKD. The ends lost 0 bases at V and 0 bases at J; junction bases unmatched: 13. CDR3 DNA: TGTGCCTGTGACACCCTAGAGGGTACTGGGGGAGACAACACCGATAAACTCATCTTT. Protein product: CACDTLEGTGGDNTDKLIF.

This clone was seen only a few times. A far larger clone differs by one base, so this is likely a read error. The rearrangement uses TRDV2 and TRDJ1; 7 positions match TRDD3. CDR1 and CDR2 from the germline V gene are GEAIGNYY and EKD. This CDR3 is built from 15 residues. CDR3 coding DNA: TGTGCCTGTGACACCGTGGGGGAGTACACCGATAAACCCATCTTT. Translation: CACDTVGEYTDKPIF.

This clone has only a few counts. This likely reflects a read error, since a far larger clone is one base away. The V and J genes are TRDV2 and TRDJ2; 7 bases fit TRDD3. CDR3 length: 16 amino acids. Germline V gene lookup returns CDR1 GEAIGNYY and CDR2 EKD. The CDR3 loop reads CACESLGDKKTAQPFF. The CDR3 DNA follows: TGTGCCTGTGAAAGTCTTGGGGATAAGAAGACAGCACAACCCTTCTTT.

This clone was seen only a few times. A far larger clone is one nucleotide away, so this likely arose from a read error. Other nucleotide sequences from this sample produce the same CDR3. The rearrangement uses TRDV2 and TRDJ1; D not resolved. V shed 1 base and J shed 0 bases, with 5 bases lying between them. This CDR3 is 13 amino acids long. Germline CDR1 and CDR2: GEAIGNYY and EKD. The DNA for the CDR3 is TGTGCCTGTGACACATTCAACACCGATAAACTCATCTTT. It codes for CACDTFNTDKLIF.

This clone was observed a few times. For this DNA, TCRdb reports the protein of a much larger clone, which diverges at residue 3, most likely from a read error; the protein presented here is translated directly from the DNA. V usage is TRDV2 and J usage is TRDJ3; a weak D match, TRDD3 (6 bases). This CDR3 is built from 19 residues. Germline V CDR1 and CDR2: GEAIGNYY, EKD. The CDR3 loop is CAYDTMGGPSSWDTRQMFF. The CDR3 bases are TGTGCCTATGACACCATGGGGGGACCTAGCTCCTGGGACACCCGACAGATGTTTTTC.

By sample fraction, this clone is large (0.1 to 1%). Other DNA sequences in this sample translate to the same CDR3. V and J are TRDV1 and TRDJ4; D is perhaps TRDD3 (5 bases). V lost 0 bases, J lost 3 bases, and 11 bases lay in between. Germline V CDR1 and CDR2: TSWWSYY, QGS. The CDR3 contains 14 residues. The CDR3 sequence is CALGELSWVGPLIF. CDR3 bases: TGTGCTCTTGGGGAACTAAGCTGGGTCGGACCCCTGATCTTT.

Ten or more counts support this clone. A far larger clone is just one base off, so this is likely a read error. The rearrangement joins TRDV2 to TRDJ1, with 7 bases lining up with TRDD3. This CDR3 has 16 amino acids. Germline lookup yields CDR1 GEAIGNYY and CDR2 EKD. DNA for the CDR3: TGTGCCTGTGGCACCTTGGATACGCGGGGGACCGATAAACTCATCTTT. Encoded protein: CACGTLDTRGTDKLIF.

This clone was counted only a few times. This DNA's translation differs at residue 18 from TCRdb's protein, which comes from a much larger clone; a read error is likely, and the protein shown is translated from the DNA. The chain joins TRDV2 to TRDJ1; 12 bases match TRDD3. Germline CDR1 reads GEAIGNYY; CDR2 reads EKD. This CDR3 has 21 residues. CDR3 in DNA: TGTGCCTGTGACACCGTTGGGGGAGGCTGGGGGATACGGTCGGAGAACGATAGACTCATCTTT. Residues: CACDTVGGGWGIRSENDRLIF.

This clone has only a few counts. A far larger clone is a single base away, which makes a read error likely. This specimen includes other DNA sequences encoding the same CDR3. V and J are TRDV2 and TRDJ1; perhaps TRDD3 as D (6 bases). Germline V gives CDR1 GEAIGNYY, CDR2 EKD. The CDR3 is made up of 21 amino acids. In DNA form, the CDR3 reads TGTGCCTGTGACACCGTAGCCCCTGGGGATCAAGCAGGGGGCTCGATCGATAAACTTATCTTT. This sequence encodes CACDTVAPGDQAGGSIDKLIF.

The sample holds a few counts of this clone. With only one base between it and a far larger clone, this is likely a read error. The chain joins TRDV2 to TRDJ1; a possible D gene is TRDD3 (6 bases). V was clipped by 0 bases and J by 0 bases, with 10 bases between them. Germline assignment: CDR1 GEAIGNYY and CDR2 EKD. The CDR3 is 15 residues long. Written as DNA, the CDR3 is TGTGCCTGTGACACCGCGGGGGAGTACACCGATAAACTCATCTTT. Protein product: CACDTAGEYTDKLIF.

This clone was detected a few times. A read error is the likely source, as a far larger clone sits one nucleotide away. This chain links TRDV2 with TRDJ1; 7 bases align to TRDD3. The V and J ends lost 0 bases and 1 base, in that order; junction bases with no gene match: 4. This CDR3 contains 15 residues. CDR1 and CDR2 from the germline V gene are GEAIGNYY and EKD. CDR3 DNA sequence: TGTGCCTGTGACACCGTGGGGGAGTGCACCGATAAACTCATCTTT. Translating it yields CACDTVGECTDKLIF.

This clone is classed as hyperexpanded. The sample carries other DNA sequences with the same CDR3. The J gene is TRDJ1, the V gene TRDV2, with 13 bases identical to TRDD3. In germline, CDR1 is GEAIGNYY, CDR2 EKD. The CDR3 runs 19 residues. With 0 bases clipped from V and 1 base from J, the junction kept 10 bases outside the gene matches. CDR3 protein: CACDTLILGDTATTDKLIF. CDR3 DNA: TGTGCCTGTGACACCCTTATACTGGGGGATACGGCTACCACCGATAAACTCATCTTT.

This clone was picked up a small number of times. TCRdb has a much larger clone's protein, which differs at residue 7 from the translation of this DNA, likely because of a read error; what is shown is the protein translated from the DNA. DNA of the CDR3: TGTGCCTGTGACACCGTTAGGGGAGGCTGGGGGATACGGTCGGAGAACGATAAACTCATCTTT. This codes for CACDTVRGGWGIRSENDKLIF. The chain is built from TRDV2 and TRDJ1; TRDD3 aligns across 12 bases. Germline trimming cut 0 bases from V and 4 bases from J; bases unmatched to any gene: 20. The CDR3 is 21 amino acids. Germline values: CDR1 GEAIGNYY, CDR2 EKD.

On this clone: Since a far larger clone is one base different, this is likely a read error. The sample contains more than one DNA sequence encoding this CDR3. The J gene is TRDJ3, the V gene TRDV2; no firm D call. CDR1 GEAIGNYY and CDR2 EKD come from the germline V gene. V dropped 2 bases and J dropped 0 bases, with 7 bases sitting between them. CDR3 length: 16 amino acids. The CDR3 nucleotides are TGTGCCTGTGACATACGAAGCTCCTGGGACACCCGACAGATGTTTTTC. Its protein product is CACDIRSSWDTRQMFF.

On this clone itself: The likely explanation is a read error, given a far larger clone one base away. Different DNA sequences within this sample yield the same CDR3. The rearrangement joins TRDV2 to TRDJ1, with 9 bases fitting TRDD3. The germline V gene encodes CDR1 GEAIGNYY and CDR2 EKD. CDR3 length: 18 residues. As DNA, the CDR3 is TGCGCCTGTGACCGACTTGCGGTGGGGGATAGAAACACCGATAAACTCATCTTT. Protein: CACDRLAVGDRNTDKLIF.

By sample share, this clone is medium-sized (0.01 to 0.1%). A far larger clone differs by one base, so this is likely a read error. V and J are TRDV2 and TRDJ1, with TRDD3 matching over 9 bases. CDR1 and CDR2 from the germline V gene are GEAIGNYY and EKD. The CDR3 extends over 18 amino acids. DNA for the CDR3: TGTGCCCGTGACCGACTTGCGGTGGGGGATAGAAACACCGATAAACTCATCTTT. Translation gives CARDRLAVGDRNTDKLIF.

Remarks on this clone: The protein given by TCRdb reflects a much larger clone and differs at residue 7 from this DNA's translation, likely from a read error; the protein shown is the DNA's translation. The chain uses TRDV2 and TRDJ1; D is ambiguous. V was trimmed by 1 base and J by 4 bases, leaving 12 bases between them. There are 14 residues in the CDR3. Germline CDR1 and CDR2: GEAIGNYY and EKD. The CDR3 DNA is TGTGCCTGTGACACGATGAGGTCCCTCGATAAACTCATCTTT. It translates to CACDTMRSLDKLIF.

This clone was counted between two and nine times. A far larger clone differs by one base, so this is likely a read error. Other DNA sequences in the same sample also yield this CDR3. The gene calls are TRDV2 and TRDJ1; D gene ambiguous. Germline V gene lookup returns CDR1 GEAIGNYY and CDR2 EKD. V shed 1 base and J shed 4 bases, with 18 bases lying between them. The CDR3 has 16 residues. CDR3 sequence (DNA): TGTGCCTGTGACACTGTGGAAGACAGGCAATACGATAAACTCATCTTT. Protein sequence: CACDTVEDRQYDKLIF.

By sample fraction, this clone is medium-sized. This chain links TRDV2 with TRDJ1; unclear D gene. The CDR3 length is 15 residues. V lost 0 bases to trimming and J lost 4 bases, with 14 bases between them. In germline, CDR1 is GEAIGNYY, CDR2 EKD. CDR3 nucleotides: TGTGCCTGTGACACCGTGGGCCCTATTGGCGATAAACTCATCTTT. Amino acids: CACDTVGPIGDKLIF.

Remarks on this clone: TCRdb's entry gives the protein of a much larger clone, which mismatches this DNA's translation at residue 10, likely from a read error; the protein reported here is translated from the DNA. CDR3 region: CACDKMGDTPDKLIF. The CDR3 bases are TGTGCCTGTGACAAAATGGGGGATACACCCGATAAACTCATCTTT. The rearrangement joins TRDV2 to TRDJ1, with TRDD3 identical over 10 bases. The junction had 5 bases not matched to a gene; V was cut back by 2 bases and J by 3 bases. The CDR3 sequence is 15 residues long. Per germline, CDR1 GEAIGNYY and CDR2 EKD.

This clone showed up just a few times. The TCRdb record carries a much larger clone's protein, which differs from this DNA's translation at residue 9; a read error is the likely cause, and the protein listed here is the DNA translation. This chain joins TRDV2 and TRDJ1; 13 positions match TRDD3. The CDR3 length is 21 residues. Germline values: CDR1 GEAIGNYY, CDR2 EKD. V was pared by 0 bases and J by 4 bases, with 19 bases of the junction left unmatched. CDR3 residues: CACDTVGGDWGIRSENDKLIF. The CDR3 bases are TGTGCCTGTGACACCGTTGGGGGAGACTGGGGGATACGGTCGGAGAACGATAAACTCATCTTT.

About this clone itself: This is likely an artifact of a read error, given a far larger clone one base away. The sample contains more than one DNA sequence encoding this CDR3. The chain is built from TRDV2 and TRDJ1, with D perhaps TRDD2 (5 bases). V was cut by 3 bases and J by 1 base, with 23 bases left in between. The CDR3 covers 18 residues. Germline loops: CDR1 GEAIGNYY, CDR2 EKD. DNA of the CDR3: TGTGCCTGTGACGCCTTAATCCCTACCTCCCTCGTCACCGATAAACTCATCTTT. It codes for CACDALIPTSLVTDKLIF.

Comments on this clone: The translation of this DNA and the TCRdb protein of a much larger clone differ at residue 4, probably owing to a read error; the protein shown here is translated from the DNA. J is TRDJ3 and V is TRDV2, with 10 bases aligning to TRDD3. CDR1 GEAIGNYY and CDR2 EKD come from the germline V gene. V shed 6 bases, J shed 0 bases, and the junction held 13 bases outside the gene matches. This CDR3 is 20 amino acids long. The CDR3 DNA reads as TGTGCCTGTAATCGAATCGAAACTGGGGGATCCTCCTGGGACACCCGACAGATGTTTTTC. Protein sequence: CACNRIETGGSSWDTRQMFF.